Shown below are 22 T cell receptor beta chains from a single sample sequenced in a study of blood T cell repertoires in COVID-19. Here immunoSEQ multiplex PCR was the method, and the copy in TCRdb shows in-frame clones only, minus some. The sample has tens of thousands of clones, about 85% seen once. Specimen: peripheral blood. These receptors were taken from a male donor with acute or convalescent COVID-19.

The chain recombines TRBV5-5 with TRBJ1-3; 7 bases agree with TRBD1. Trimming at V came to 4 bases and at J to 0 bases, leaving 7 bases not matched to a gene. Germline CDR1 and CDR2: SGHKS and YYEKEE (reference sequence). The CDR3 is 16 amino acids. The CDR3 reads CASSMQGGDSGNTIYF. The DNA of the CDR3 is TGTGCCAGCAGCATGCAGGGGGGAGACTCTGGAAACACCATATATTTT.

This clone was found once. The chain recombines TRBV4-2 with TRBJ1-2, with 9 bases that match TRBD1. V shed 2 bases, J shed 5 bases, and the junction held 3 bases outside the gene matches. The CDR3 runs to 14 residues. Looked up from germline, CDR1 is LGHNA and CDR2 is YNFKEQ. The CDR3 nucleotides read TGTGCCAGCAGCCAAAATGACAGGGGGTATGGCTACACCTTC. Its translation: CASSQNDRGYGYTF.

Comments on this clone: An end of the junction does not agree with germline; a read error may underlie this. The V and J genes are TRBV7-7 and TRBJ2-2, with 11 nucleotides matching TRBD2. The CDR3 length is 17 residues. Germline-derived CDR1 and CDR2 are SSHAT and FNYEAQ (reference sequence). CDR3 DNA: TGTGCTAGCAGCTTAGCGGGGACTAGCGGAGGCTCCGGGGAGCTGTTTTTT. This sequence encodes CASSLAGTSGGSGELFF.

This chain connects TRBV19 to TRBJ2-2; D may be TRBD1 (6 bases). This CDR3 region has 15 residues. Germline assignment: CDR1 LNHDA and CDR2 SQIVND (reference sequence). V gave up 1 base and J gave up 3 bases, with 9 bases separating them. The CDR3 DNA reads TGTGCCAGTAGTATAGGGGACATATACACCGGGGAGCTGTTTTTT. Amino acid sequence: CASSIGDIYTGELFF.

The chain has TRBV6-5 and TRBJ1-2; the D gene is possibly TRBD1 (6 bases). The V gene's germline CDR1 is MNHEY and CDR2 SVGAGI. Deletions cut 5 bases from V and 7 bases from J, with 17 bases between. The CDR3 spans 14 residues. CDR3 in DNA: TGTGCCAGCAGTCCGCACCGACAGGCCCCTGGCTACACCTTC. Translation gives CASSPHRQAPGYTF.

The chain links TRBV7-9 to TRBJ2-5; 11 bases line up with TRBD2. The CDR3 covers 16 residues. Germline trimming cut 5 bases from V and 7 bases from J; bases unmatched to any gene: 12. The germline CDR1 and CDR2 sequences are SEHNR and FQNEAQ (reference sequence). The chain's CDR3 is CASSPVASGGHGTQYF. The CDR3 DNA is TGTGCCAGCAGCCCCGTGGCTAGCGGGGGGCATGGGACCCAGTACTTC.

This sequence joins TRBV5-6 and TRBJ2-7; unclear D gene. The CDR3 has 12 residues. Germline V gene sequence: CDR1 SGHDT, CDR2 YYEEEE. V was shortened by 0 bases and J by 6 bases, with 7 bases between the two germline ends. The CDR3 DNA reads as TGTGCCAGCAGCTTGGACAGCAGCGAGCAGTACTTC. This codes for CASSLDSSEQYF. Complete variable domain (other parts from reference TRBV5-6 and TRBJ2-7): DAGVTQSPTHLIKTRGQQVTLRCSPKSGHDTVSWYQQALGQGPQFIFQYYEEEERQRGNFPDRFSGHQFPNYSSELNVNALLLGDSALYLCASSLDSSEQYFGPGTRLTVT.

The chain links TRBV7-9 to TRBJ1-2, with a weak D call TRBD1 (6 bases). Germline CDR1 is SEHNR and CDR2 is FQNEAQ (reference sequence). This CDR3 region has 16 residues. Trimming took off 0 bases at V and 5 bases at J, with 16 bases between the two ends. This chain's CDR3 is CASSLATLGRGYGYTF. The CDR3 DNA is TGTGCCAGCAGCTTAGCCACCCTTGGGAGGGGGTATGGCTACACCTTC.

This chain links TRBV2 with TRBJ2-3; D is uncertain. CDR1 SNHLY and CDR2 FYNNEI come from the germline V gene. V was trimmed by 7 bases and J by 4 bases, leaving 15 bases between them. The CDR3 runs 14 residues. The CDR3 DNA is TGTGCCAGCACGTTACTAAGTAACGCAGATACGCAGTATTTT. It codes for CASTLLSNADTQYF.

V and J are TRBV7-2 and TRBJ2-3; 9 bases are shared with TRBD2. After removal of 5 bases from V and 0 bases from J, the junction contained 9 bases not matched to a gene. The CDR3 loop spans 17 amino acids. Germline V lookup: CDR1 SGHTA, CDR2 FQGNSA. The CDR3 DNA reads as TGTGCCAGCAGCCACACTAGCGGGCGACCTAGCACAGATACGCAGTATTTT. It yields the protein CASSHTSGRPSTDTQYF.

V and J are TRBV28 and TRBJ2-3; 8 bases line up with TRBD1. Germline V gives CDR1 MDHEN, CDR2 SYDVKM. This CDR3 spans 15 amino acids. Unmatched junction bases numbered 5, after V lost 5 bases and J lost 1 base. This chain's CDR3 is CASSAPGQGTDTQYF. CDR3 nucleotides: TGTGCCAGCAGTGCTCCGGGACAGGGCACAGATACGCAGTATTTT.

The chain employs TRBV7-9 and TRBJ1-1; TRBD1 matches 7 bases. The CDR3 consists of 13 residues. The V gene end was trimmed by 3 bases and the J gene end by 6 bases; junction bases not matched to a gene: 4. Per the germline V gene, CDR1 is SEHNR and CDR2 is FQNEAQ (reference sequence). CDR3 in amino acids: CASSFRDSPEAFF. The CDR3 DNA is TGTGCCAGCAGCTTCCGGGACAGTCCTGAAGCTTTCTTT.

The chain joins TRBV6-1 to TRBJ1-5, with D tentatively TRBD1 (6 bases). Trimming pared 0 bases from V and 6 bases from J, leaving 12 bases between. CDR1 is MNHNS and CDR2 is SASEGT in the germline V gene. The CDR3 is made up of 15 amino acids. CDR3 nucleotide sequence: TGTGCCAGCAGTGAAGCTTCAGGGGCTACTCAGCCCCAGCATTTT. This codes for CASSEASGATQPQHF.

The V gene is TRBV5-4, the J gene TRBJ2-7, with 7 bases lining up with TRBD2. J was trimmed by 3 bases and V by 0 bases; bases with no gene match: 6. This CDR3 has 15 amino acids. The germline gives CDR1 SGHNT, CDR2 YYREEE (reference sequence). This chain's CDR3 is CASSLEAGEFYEQYF. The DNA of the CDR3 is TGTGCCAGCAGCTTGGAGGCGGGGGAGTTCTACGAGCAGTACTTC.

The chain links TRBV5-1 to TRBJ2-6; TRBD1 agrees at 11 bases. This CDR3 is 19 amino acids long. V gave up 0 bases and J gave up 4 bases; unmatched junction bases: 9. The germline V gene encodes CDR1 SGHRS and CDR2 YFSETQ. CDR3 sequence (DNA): TGCGCCAGCAGCTTGGGGTGGGGACAGGGGGTCTCCGGGGCCAACGTCCTGACTTTC. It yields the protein CASSLGWGQGVSGANVLTF.

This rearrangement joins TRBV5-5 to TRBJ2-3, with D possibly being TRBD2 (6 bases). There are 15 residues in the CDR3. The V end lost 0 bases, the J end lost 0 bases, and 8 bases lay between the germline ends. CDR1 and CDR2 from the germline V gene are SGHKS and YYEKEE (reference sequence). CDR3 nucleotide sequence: TGTGCCAGCAGCTTGGACGGGACTAGCACAGATACGCAGTATTTT. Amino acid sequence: CASSLDGTSTDTQYF. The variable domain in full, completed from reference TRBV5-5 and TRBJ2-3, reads DAGVTQSPTHLIKTRGQQVTLRCSPISGHKSVSWYQQVLGQGPQFIFQYYEKEERGRGNFPDRFSARQFPNYSSELNVNALLLGDSALYLCASSLDGTSTDTQYFGPGTRLTVL.

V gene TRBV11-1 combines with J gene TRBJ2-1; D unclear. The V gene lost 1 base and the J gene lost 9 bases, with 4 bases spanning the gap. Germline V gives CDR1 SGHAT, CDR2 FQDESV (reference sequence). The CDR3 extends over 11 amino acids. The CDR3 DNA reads TGTGCCAGCAGCTTAGTACTTGAGCAGTTCTTC. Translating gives CASSLVLEQFF.

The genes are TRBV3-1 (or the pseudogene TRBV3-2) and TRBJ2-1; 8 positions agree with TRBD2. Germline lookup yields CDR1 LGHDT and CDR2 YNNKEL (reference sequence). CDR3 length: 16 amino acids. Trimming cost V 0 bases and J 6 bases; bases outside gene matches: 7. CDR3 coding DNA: TGTGCCAGCAGCCAAGATTCGGGGGGGGGCCTCAATGAGCAGTTCTTC. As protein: CASSQDSGGGLNEQFF.

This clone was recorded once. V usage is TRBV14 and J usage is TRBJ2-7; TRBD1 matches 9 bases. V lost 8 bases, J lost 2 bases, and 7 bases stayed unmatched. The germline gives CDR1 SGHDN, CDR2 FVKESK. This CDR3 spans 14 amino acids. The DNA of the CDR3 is TGTGCCAGCGCCTGGACAGGGGCCGCCTACGAGCAGTACTTC. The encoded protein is CASAWTGAAYEQYF.

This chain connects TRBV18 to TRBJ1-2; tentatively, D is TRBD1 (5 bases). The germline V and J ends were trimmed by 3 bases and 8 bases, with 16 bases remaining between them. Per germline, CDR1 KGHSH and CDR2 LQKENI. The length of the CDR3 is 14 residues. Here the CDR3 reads CASSPPSGGGGYTF. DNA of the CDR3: TGTGCCAGCTCACCCCCCTCTGGGGGAGGAGGCTACACCTTC.

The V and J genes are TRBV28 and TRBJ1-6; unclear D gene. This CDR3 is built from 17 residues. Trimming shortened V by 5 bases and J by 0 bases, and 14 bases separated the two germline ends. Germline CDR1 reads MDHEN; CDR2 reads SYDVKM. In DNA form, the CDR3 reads TGTGCCAGCAGTCCCCGCGCACAGAGCTCCTATAATTCACCCCTCCACTTT. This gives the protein CASSPRAQSSYNSPLHF.

CDR3 DNA: TGTGCCAGCAGCTTAGCGAGGTCGTCAACTAATGAAAAACTGTTTTTT. It yields the protein CASSLARSSTNEKLFF. V gene TRBV7-8 combines with J gene TRBJ1-4; D gene unclear. CDR1 is SGHVS and CDR2 is FQNEAQ in the germline V gene. The CDR3 consists of 16 residues. V dropped 0 bases and J dropped 0 bases, with 8 bases sitting between them.